This T cell receptor beta chain was observed in a study of regulatory T cells in long-lasting Graves disease. Study background: Persistence in Graves' disease required over 5 years of antithyroid drugs plus positive TSH receptor antibodies. Points from the study as a whole: Under persistent disease, TRBV28, TRBJ1-2 and TRBJ2-5 were used preferentially. Examination was confined to peripheral blood, excluding thyroid tissue.

The time point here: persistent/refractory GD, antithyroid drugs over 5 years with positive TRAb. PBMC RNA served as the TCR library source. It was by American Thyroid Association guidelines that Graves' disease was diagnosed. The V and J ends lost 3 bases and 13 bases respectively, with 16 bases between them. The CDR3 totals 13 residues. Per germline, CDR1 DFQATT and CDR2 SNEGSKA (reference sequence). A word on this clonotype: Its specificity is unknown.

The authors built TCR beta libraries using iRepertoire HTBI primers and Arm-PCR of CDR3 regions. TCRdb re-called the multiplex PCR reads with MiXCR, one entry per CDR3 protein. The sample shows about 400,000 distinct CDR3 sequences, more than 20% of them seen only once. This clonotype was sampled from a female donor with Graves disease. This specimen consisted of peripheral blood mononuclear cells (PBMCs), obtained when the disease was refractory, from a patient treated with antithyroid drugs. The V gene is TRBV20-1, the J gene TRBJ1-6, with D unclear. CDR3 loop: CSASPLRQSPLHF. CDR3 in DNA: TGCAGTGCTAGCCCACTAAGACAATCCCCCCTCCACTTT.